Below, 27 T cell receptor beta chains from the same sample are listed, as sequenced in a study of T cell responses to AZD1222 COVID-19 vaccine. TCRdb's table, derived via immunoSEQ multiplex PCR, lists solely in-frame clones and lacks some. Counted here are roughly 130,000 clones, approximately 85% occurring once; the ten biggest clones make up under 2%. Material: peripheral blood, obtained on day 0 of AZD1222 vaccination. The receptors here all came from an adult in good health.

The J gene is TRBJ2-5, the V gene TRBV6-4; possibly TRBD2 for D (6 bases). The V gene's germline CDR1 is MRHNA and CDR2 SNTAGT. CDR3 length equals 13 residues. The V gene lost 3 bases and the J gene lost 7 bases, with 12 bases spanning the gap. The CDR3 bases are TGTGCCAGCAGTGATGAATTGGGGGGGACCCAGTACTTC. Translated, it gives CASSDELGGTQYF.

The chain combines TRBV7-2 with TRBJ1-2; 8 bases are shared with TRBD1. CDR3 length: 14 amino acids. Per the germline V gene, CDR1 is SGHTA and CDR2 is FQGNSA. Germline trimming cut 5 bases from V and 0 bases from J; bases unmatched to any gene: 2. The CDR3 sequence is CASSGTGANYGYTF. DNA for the CDR3: TGTGCCAGCAGCGGGACAGGAGCTAACTATGGCTACACCTTC.

The rearrangement uses TRBV7-2 and TRBJ1-2, with a weak D call TRBD1 (6 bases). There are 13 residues in the CDR3. Germline V gene lookup returns CDR1 SGHTA and CDR2 FQGNSA. Trimming pared 3 bases from V and 5 bases from J, leaving 10 bases between. The CDR3 sequence is CASSFGQQYGYTF. The DNA of the CDR3 is TGTGCCAGCAGCTTTGGACAGCAATATGGCTACACCTTC.

J is TRBJ2-1 and V is TRBV12-3 or TRBV12-4, with a possible D match to TRBD1 (5 bases). This CDR3 has 13 amino acids. V was clipped by 4 bases and J by 5 bases, with 9 bases between them. CDR3: CASSSPGNNEQFF. The CDR3 DNA reads TGTGCCAGCAGTTCCCCAGGGAACAATGAGCAGTTCTTC.

The chain combines TRBV11-3 with TRBJ1-5; D gene ambiguous. CDR3 length equals 10 residues. The germline V gene encodes CDR1 SGHNT and CDR2 YENEEA. With 8 bases removed from V and 4 bases from J, the gap between germline ends came to 3 bases. The CDR3 DNA is TGTGCCAGCCGAAATCAGCCCCAGCATTTT. Translated, it gives CASRNQPQHF. The whole variable domain, remainder taken from reference TRBV11-3 and TRBJ1-5, is EAGVVQSPRYKIIEKKQPVAFWCNPISGHNTLYWYLQNLGQGPELLIRYENEEAVDDSQLPKDRFSAERLKGVDSTLKIQPAELGDSAVYLCASRNQPQHFGDGTRLSIL.

The chain employs TRBV11-2 and TRBJ1-2; D is undetermined. CDR3 length: 12 residues. Germline CDR1 reads SGHAT; CDR2 reads FQNNGV. V lost 3 bases and J lost 8, with 10 bases in between. Written as DNA, the CDR3 is TGTGCCAGCAGCTTGTATACCTACGGCTACACCTTC. Translated, it gives CASSLYTYGYTF.

This chain links TRBV27 with TRBJ1-2; 7 bases fit TRBD1. The CDR3 is 14 amino acids. Per the germline V gene, CDR1 is MNHEY and CDR2 is SMNVEV (reference sequence). Germline trimming cut 4 bases from V and 4 bases from J; bases unmatched to any gene: 6. The CDR3 DNA is TGTGCCAGCAGTTCTCGCCGGGACAGCTATGGCTACACCTTC. Translating it yields CASSSRRDSYGYTF.

This rearrangement joins TRBV4-3 to TRBJ1-4; unclear D gene. The CDR3 covers 14 residues. Germline CDR1 and CDR2: LGHNA and YSLEER. V lost 7 bases and J lost 8, with 17 bases in between. CDR3 nucleotides: TGCGCCAGCAAACCGGCGGAGGTAGGAGAAAAACTGTTTTTT. Protein product: CASKPAEVGEKLFF.

The chain combines TRBV27 with TRBJ1-1, with D unclear. Deletions cut 8 bases from V and 2 bases from J, with 6 bases between. The CDR3 consists of 11 residues. Germline assignment: CDR1 MNHEY and CDR2 SMNVEV (reference sequence). The CDR3 here is CASHTNTEAFF. Here the CDR3 DNA reads TGTGCCAGCCATACCAACACTGAAGCTTTCTTT.

This chain joins TRBV5-4 and TRBJ2-1; D remains ambiguous. This CDR3 is 15 amino acids long. Germline-derived CDR1 and CDR2 are SGHNT and YYREEE (reference sequence). Trimming shortened V by 3 bases and J by 4 bases, and 14 bases separated the two germline ends. The chain's CDR3 is CASSSIGMGYNEQFF. As DNA, the CDR3 is TGTGCCAGCAGCTCCATTGGTATGGGTTACAATGAGCAGTTCTTC.

This clone was seen a few times. Here the CDR3 DNA reads TGTGCCAGCAGCTTAGCGGCACGGGGATGGGGCAATCAGCCCCAGCATTTT. It is translated as CASSLAARGWGNQPQHF. This sequence joins TRBV7-2 and TRBJ1-5; D gene uncertain. The CDR3 is 17 amino acids. V gave up 0 bases and J gave up 2 bases, with 14 bases separating them. Germline CDR1 and CDR2: SGHTA and FQGNSA.

The chain uses TRBV6-5 and TRBJ1-2; D might be TRBD1 (6 bases). Germline values: CDR1 MNHEY, CDR2 SVGAGI. The CDR3 is 14 amino acids. V was cut by 6 bases and J by 4 bases, with 15 bases left in between. CDR3 bases: TGTGCCAGCAGCACTCAGGGGTACCCCTATGGCTACACCTTC. It specifies CASSTQGYPYGYTF.

The rearrangement joins TRBV3-1 (or the pseudogene TRBV3-2) to TRBJ2-2; D gene ambiguous. With 4 bases removed from V and 2 bases from J, the gap between germline ends came to 17 bases. The CDR3 is 17 residues long. Germline V lookup: CDR1 LGHDT, CDR2 YNNKEL (reference sequence). CDR3 residues: CASSPPWQGFNTGELFF. CDR3 bases: TGTGCCAGCAGCCCCCCTTGGCAAGGGTTTAACACCGGGGAGCTGTTTTTT.

The V and J genes are TRBV18 and TRBJ2-5; tentative D call: TRBD2 (6 bases). The germline V and J ends were trimmed by 3 bases and 3 bases, with 8 bases remaining between them. This CDR3 region has 13 residues. Germline CDR1 is KGHSH and CDR2 is LQKENI. CDR3 loop: CASSPRDEETQYF. CDR3 sequence (DNA): TGTGCCAGCTCACCGCGGGACGAAGAGACCCAGTACTTC.

The chain combines TRBV2 with TRBJ1-5; D uncertain. V lost 5 bases to trimming and J lost 3 bases, with 11 bases between them. The CDR3 is 14 residues long. Germline-derived CDR1 and CDR2 are SNHLY and FYNNEI. The CDR3 region has the DNA TGTGCCAGCAGTCTCGGGAACCTCAATCAGCCCCAGCATTTT. The encoded protein is CASSLGNLNQPQHF.

The rearrangement links TRBV3-1 (or the pseudogene TRBV3-2) to TRBJ1-1; D is unclear. CDR1 and CDR2 from the germline V gene are LGHDT and YNNKEL (reference sequence). V was pared by 4 bases and J by 0 bases, with 3 bases between. The CDR3 is 12 amino acids. This CDR3 reads CASSRMNTEAFF. The DNA for the CDR3 is TGTGCCAGCAGCCGAATGAACACTGAAGCTTTCTTT.

The chain uses TRBV5-4 and TRBJ2-1; D remains unclear. This CDR3 has 14 residues. Trimming cost V 4 bases and J 9 bases, with 17 bases left between them. Germline CDR1 SGHNT, CDR2 YYREEE (reference sequence). DNA of the CDR3: TGTGCCAGCAGCCCTCCAGGCGGTATCAGTGAGCAGTTCTTC. Its protein product is CASSPPGGISEQFF.

The CDR3 loop is CASRGTGVGNSPLHF. The CDR3 coding sequence is TGTGCCAGCAGGGGGACAGGGGTTGGGAATTCACCCCTCCACTTT. J is TRBJ1-6 and V is TRBV2; 10 bases map to TRBD1. From germline, CDR1 is SNHLY and CDR2 FYNNEI. The CDR3 contains 15 residues. V was pared by 6 bases and J by 7 bases, with 6 bases of the junction left unmatched.

Points on this clone: As the CDR3 is not closed by the conserved phenylalanine or tryptophan, this likely results from a read error. Because the CDR3's place on the DNA is in doubt, the DNA is left out and the CDR3 is given as listed by TCRdb. The J gene is TRBJ2-7, the V gene TRBV6-5; the D call in the table, TRBD1, was not verified against the DNA. A total of 11 residues make up the CDR3, ends included. The germline gives CDR1 MNHEY, CDR2 SVGAGI. CDR3 sequence reads: CASSYSMQGAS.

V is TRBV7-2 and J is TRBJ2-5; D uncertain. There are 12 residues in the CDR3. Trimming pared 5 bases from V and 3 bases from J, leaving 7 bases between. CDR1 SGHTA and CDR2 FQGNSA come from the germline V gene. CDR3 DNA: TGTGCCAGCAGCCACAAAGAAGAGACCCAGTACTTC. Translation: CASSHKEETQYF.

The chain uses TRBV27 and TRBJ1-2, with a weak D call TRBD1 (6 bases). V dropped 5 bases and J dropped 7 bases, with 14 bases sitting between them. The CDR3 loop spans 13 amino acids. CDR1 and CDR2 (germline): MNHEY, SMNVEV (reference sequence). CDR3 in DNA: TGTGCCAGCAGTCAAACAGGGAGCTTTGGCTACACCTTC. It translates to CASSQTGSFGYTF.

V gene TRBV2 combines with J gene TRBJ1-1; D might be TRBD1 (5 bases). With 6 bases removed from V and 1 base from J, the gap between germline ends came to 12 bases. The CDR3 consists of 14 residues. Germline CDR1 reads SNHLY; CDR2 reads FYNNEI. The CDR3 DNA is TGTGCCAGCAGCCTGACAGAAGCGAACACTGAAGCTTTCTTT. Amino acids: CASSLTEANTEAFF. The complete variable domain, with remaining parts taken from reference TRBV2 and TRBJ1-1, reads EPEVTQTPSHQVTQMGQEVILRCVPISNHLYFYWYRQILGQKVEFLVSFYNNEISEKSEIFDDQFSVERPDGSNFTLKIRSTKLEDSAMYFCASSLTEANTEAFFGQGTRLTVV.

This clone was seen just once. The V call is TRBV2, the J call TRBJ1-1, with D uncertain. V lost 7 bases and J 0 bases, leaving 6 bases between the germline ends. CDR3 size: 12 residues. Germline-derived CDR1 and CDR2 are SNHLY and FYNNEI. The DNA for the CDR3 is TGTGCCAGCATAGTTCTGAACACTGAAGCTTTCTTT. This translates into CASIVLNTEAFF.

This rearrangement joins TRBV27 to TRBJ2-7; unclear D gene. CDR1 MNHEY and CDR2 SMNVEV come from the germline V gene (reference sequence). The CDR3 runs 15 residues. V shed 3 bases and J shed 1 base, with 13 bases lying between them. CDR3 in DNA: TGTGCCAGCAGTTTCTACAGTCCCCCATCCTACGAGCAGTACTTC. Translated, it gives CASSFYSPPSYEQYF.

The gene calls are TRBV15 and TRBJ1-2, with D possibly TRBD1 on 5 matching bases. CDR3 length equals 17 residues. Germline assignment: CDR1 LNHNV and CDR2 YYDKDF (reference sequence). Trimming took off 3 bases at V and 4 bases at J, with 21 bases between the two ends. CDR3 sequence reads: CATSREQAVGGPYGYTF. DNA of the CDR3: TGTGCCACCAGCAGGGAACAGGCAGTCGGTGGACCCTATGGCTACACCTTC. Looking up the rest from reference TRBV15 and TRBJ1-2 gives the full variable domain: DAMVIQNPRYQVTQFGKPVTLSCSQTLNHNVMYWYQQKSSQAPKLLFHYYDKDFNNEADTPDNFQSRRPNTSFCFLDIRSPGLGDTAMYLCATSREQAVGGPYGYTFGSGTRLTVV.

V and J are TRBV6-4 and TRBJ2-1, with TRBD2 identical over 7 bases. The germline V gene has CDR1 MRHNA and CDR2 SNTAGT. The CDR3 is made up of 14 amino acids. The J segment lost 10 bases and the V segment lost 5 bases, leaving 11 bases of the junction unmatched. CDR3 loop: CASSSWNGGSEQFF. The CDR3 coding sequence is TGTGCCAGCAGTTCCTGGAACGGGGGGAGCGAGCAGTTCTTC.

V gene TRBV3-1 (or the pseudogene TRBV3-2) combines with J gene TRBJ1-5; D is perhaps TRBD1 (5 bases). CDR3 length: 14 residues. V was trimmed by 4 bases and J by 5 bases, leaving 12 bases between them. Germline-derived CDR1 and CDR2 are LGHDT and YNNKEL (reference sequence). The CDR3 nucleotides read TGTGCCAGCAGCCGTGGGACGGGGGATCAGCCCCAGCATTTT. Amino acids: CASSRGTGDQPQHF.